This TCR beta chain appears in the sequencing data of a study of blood T cell repertoires in COVID-19. Repertoires were generated with immunoSEQ multiplex PCR, while TCRdb's copy carries only in-frame clones and drops some. The sample shows about 370,000 clones, more than 80% of them seen only once. V gave up 4 bases and J gave up 5 bases, with 20 bases separating them. This CDR3 has 16 amino acids. Germline V gene sequence: CDR1 MNHEY, CDR2 SVGEGT. The V and J genes are TRBV6-2 or TRBV6-3 and TRBJ2-5; perhaps TRBD2 as D (6 bases). The clonotype comes from a woman aged 25 to 39 with COVID-19, enrolled during active disease. The sequenced sample was peripheral blood. CDR3 amino acids: CASSFPWGGKEETQYF. CDR3 sequence (DNA): TGTGCCAGCAGTTTTCCCTGGGGCGGGAAGGAGGAGACCCAGTACTTC.